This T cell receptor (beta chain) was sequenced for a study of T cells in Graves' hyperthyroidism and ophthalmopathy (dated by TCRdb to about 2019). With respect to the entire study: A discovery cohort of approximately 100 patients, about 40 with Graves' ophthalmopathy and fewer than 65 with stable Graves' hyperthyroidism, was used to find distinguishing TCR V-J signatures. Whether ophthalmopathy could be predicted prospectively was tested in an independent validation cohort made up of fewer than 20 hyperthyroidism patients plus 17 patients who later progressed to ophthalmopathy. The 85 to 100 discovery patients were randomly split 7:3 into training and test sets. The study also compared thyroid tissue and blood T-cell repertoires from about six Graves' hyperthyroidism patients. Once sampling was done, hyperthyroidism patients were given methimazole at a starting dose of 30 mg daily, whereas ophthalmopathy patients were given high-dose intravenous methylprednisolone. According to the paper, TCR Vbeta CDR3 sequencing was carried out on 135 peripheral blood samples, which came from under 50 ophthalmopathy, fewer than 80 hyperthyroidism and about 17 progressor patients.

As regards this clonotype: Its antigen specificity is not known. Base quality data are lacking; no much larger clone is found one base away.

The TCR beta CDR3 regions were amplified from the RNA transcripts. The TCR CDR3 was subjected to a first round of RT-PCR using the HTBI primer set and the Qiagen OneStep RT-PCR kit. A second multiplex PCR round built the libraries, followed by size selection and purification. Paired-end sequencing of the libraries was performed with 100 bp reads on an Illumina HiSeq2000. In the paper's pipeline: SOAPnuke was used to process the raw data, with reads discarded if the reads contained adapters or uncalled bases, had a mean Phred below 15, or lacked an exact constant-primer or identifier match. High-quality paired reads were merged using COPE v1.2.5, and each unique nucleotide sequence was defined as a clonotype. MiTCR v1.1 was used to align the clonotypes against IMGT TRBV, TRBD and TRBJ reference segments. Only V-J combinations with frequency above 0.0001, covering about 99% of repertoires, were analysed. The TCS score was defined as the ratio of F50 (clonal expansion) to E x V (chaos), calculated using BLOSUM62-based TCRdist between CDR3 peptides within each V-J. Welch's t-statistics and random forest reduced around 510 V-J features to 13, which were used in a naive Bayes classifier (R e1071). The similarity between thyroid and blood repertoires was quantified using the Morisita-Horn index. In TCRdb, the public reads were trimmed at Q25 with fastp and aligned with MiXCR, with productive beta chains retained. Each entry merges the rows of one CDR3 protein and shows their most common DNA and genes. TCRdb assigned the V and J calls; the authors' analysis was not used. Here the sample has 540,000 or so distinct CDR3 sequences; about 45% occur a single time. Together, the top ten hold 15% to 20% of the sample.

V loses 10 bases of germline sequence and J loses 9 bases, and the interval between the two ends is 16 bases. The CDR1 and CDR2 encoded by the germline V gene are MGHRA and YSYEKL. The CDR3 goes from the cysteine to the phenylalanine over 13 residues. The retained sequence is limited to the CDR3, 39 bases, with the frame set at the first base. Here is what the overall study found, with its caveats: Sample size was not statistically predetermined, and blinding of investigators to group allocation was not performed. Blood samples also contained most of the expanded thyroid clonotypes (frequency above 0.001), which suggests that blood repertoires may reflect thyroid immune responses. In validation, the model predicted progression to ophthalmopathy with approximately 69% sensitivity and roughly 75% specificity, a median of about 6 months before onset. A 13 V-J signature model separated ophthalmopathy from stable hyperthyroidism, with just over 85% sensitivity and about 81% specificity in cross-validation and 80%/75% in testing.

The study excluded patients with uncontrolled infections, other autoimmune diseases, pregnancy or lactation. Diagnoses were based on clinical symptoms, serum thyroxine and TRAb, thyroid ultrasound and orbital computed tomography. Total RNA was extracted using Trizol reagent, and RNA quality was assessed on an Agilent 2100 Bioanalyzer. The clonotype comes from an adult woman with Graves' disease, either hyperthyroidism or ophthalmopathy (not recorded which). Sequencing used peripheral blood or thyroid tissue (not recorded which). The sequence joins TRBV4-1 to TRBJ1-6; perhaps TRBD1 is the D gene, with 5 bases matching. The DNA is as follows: TGCGCCACCTCGGGCAGGGAAGGTTCACCCCTCCACTTT. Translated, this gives CATSGREGSPLHF.